The 17 T cell receptor beta chains presented below share a single source sample, sequenced in a study of T cells after yellow fever vaccination. TCRdb independently ran MiXCR on the 5' RACE reads; one entry per CDR3 protein. The sample contains about 260,000 distinct CDR3 sequences, 10% to 15% of which appear only once. The material was CD4+ T cells sorted from PBMCs, obtained 45 days after the yellow fever booster vaccination. These receptors were collected from a man aged 25 to 40 who received the YFV17D yellow fever vaccine.

This clonotype was detected a few times. CDR3 bases: TGTGCCAGCAGCTTTAGGCTTAGTGAGCAGTTCTTC. It specifies CASSFRLSEQFF. The chain uses TRBV7-2 and TRBJ2-1; D remains ambiguous. Germline assignment: CDR1 SGHTA and CDR2 FQGNSA. CDR3 length: 12 amino acids. Trimming removed 3 bases at V and 9 bases at J, with 9 bases between.

V usage is TRBV20-1 and J usage is TRBJ2-1, with TRBD2 matching over 9 bases. J was trimmed by 0 bases and V by 6 bases; bases with no gene match: 9. Germline CDR1 reads DFQATT; CDR2 reads SNEGSKA (reference sequence). CDR3 length equals 16 residues. CDR3 amino acids: CSATGAGGSSYNEQFF. The DNA for the CDR3 is TGCAGTGCCACGGGGGCGGGAGGGAGCTCCTACAATGAGCAGTTCTTC.

The sample holds a few counts of this clonotype. The chain employs TRBV20-1 and TRBJ2-1; TRBD2 agrees at 9 bases. J was trimmed by 7 bases and V by 2 bases; bases with no gene match: 6. The CDR3 loop spans 14 amino acids. The germline CDR1 and CDR2 sequences are DFQATT and SNEGSKA (reference sequence). CDR3 residues: CSARQGLATNEQFF. The CDR3 bases are TGCAGTGCTAGACAAGGACTAGCGACTAATGAGCAGTTCTTC.

This clonotype has more than one count but fewer than ten. V usage is TRBV3-1 and J usage is TRBJ2-7; 7 bases agree with TRBD2. Germline trimming cut 3 bases from V and 0 bases from J; bases unmatched to any gene: 8. The germline CDR1 and CDR2 sequences are LGHDT and YNNKEL (reference sequence). The CDR3 is made up of 16 amino acids. The CDR3 region is CASSHSLLAHSYEQYF. DNA for the CDR3: TGTGCCAGCAGCCATTCTCTACTAGCGCACTCCTACGAGCAGTACTTC.

This clonotype was recorded a few times. The chain carries TRBV29-1 and TRBJ2-6, with D possibly being TRBD1 or TRBD2 (6 bases each). In germline, CDR1 is SQVTM, CDR2 ANQGSEA. The CDR3 sequence is 15 residues long. V lost 6 bases and J lost 0, with 12 bases in between. The CDR3: CSVPGGPSGANVLTF. The CDR3 DNA is TGCAGCGTACCCGGGGGCCCCTCTGGGGCCAACGTCCTGACTTTC. Drawing the rest from reference TRBV29-1 and TRBJ2-6, the complete variable domain is SAVISQKPSRDICQRGTSLTIQCQVDSQVTMMFWYRQQPGQSLTLIATANQGSEATYESGFVIDKFPISRPNLTFSTLTVSNMSPEDSSIYLCSVPGGPSGANVLTFGAGSRLTVL.

In this sample, this clonotype turned up a few times. This chain joins TRBV7-9 and TRBJ2-1; 12 bases are shared with TRBD2. The CDR3 extends over 17 amino acids. With 3 bases clipped from V and 4 bases from J, the junction kept 7 bases outside the gene matches. Germline values: CDR1 SEHNR, CDR2 FQNEAQ (reference sequence). CDR3 protein: CASSFSLAGGIYNEQFF. The CDR3 DNA reads TGTGCCAGCAGCTTCAGCCTAGCGGGAGGGATTTACAATGAGCAGTTCTTC.

V and J are TRBV20-1 and TRBJ1-2; D not certain. The ends were cut back, 5 bases at V and 4 bases at J, with 5 bases in the middle. The germline V gene has CDR1 DFQATT and CDR2 SNEGSKA (reference sequence). This CDR3 region has 10 residues. The CDR3 spells CSAGLYGYTF. The CDR3 DNA sequence: TGCAGTGCTGGCCTCTATGGCTACACCTTC.

The chain links TRBV10-1 to TRBJ1-1, with D unresolved. This CDR3 is built from 12 residues. Germline V gene data show CDR1 as WNHNN and CDR2 as SYGVQD (reference sequence). The V gene lost 11 bases and the J gene lost 2 bases, with 12 bases spanning the gap. The CDR3 DNA is TGCGCCTCCCGGGGATCCAACACTGAAGCTTTCTTT. The encoded protein is CASRGSNTEAFF.

The chain links TRBV7-2 to TRBJ1-5; 8 positions agree with TRBD1. The CDR3 runs 16 residues. J lost 4 bases, V lost 4 bases, and 9 bases had no gene match. Looked up from germline, CDR1 is SGHTA and CDR2 is FQGNSA. This chain's CDR3 is CASSSRTGPANQPQHF. The CDR3 coding sequence is TGTGCCAGCAGCTCCCGGACAGGGCCGGCGAATCAGCCCCAGCATTTT.

This clonotype was counted ten times or more. The chain combines TRBV20-1 with TRBJ2-1; TRBD2 matches at 14 bases. The CDR3 runs 13 residues. Trimming took 6 bases from V and 10 from J; bases not matched to a gene: 5. Germline V gives CDR1 DFQATT, CDR2 SNEGSKA (reference sequence). In DNA form, the CDR3 reads TGCAGTGCCTGGGGGACTAGCGGGAGCGAGCAGTTCTTC. As protein: CSAWGTSGSEQFF.

This clonotype was counted only a few times. The V gene is TRBV5-1, the J gene TRBJ2-1; 9 nucleotides align to TRBD2. Trimming cost V 2 bases and J 9 bases; bases outside gene matches: 6. This CDR3 comprises 14 residues. CDR1 and CDR2 from the germline V gene are SGHRS and YFSETQ. The CDR3 protein is CASSFGGTSTEQFF. CDR3 nucleotide sequence: TGCGCCAGCAGCTTTGGGGGGACTAGCACTGAGCAGTTCTTC.

V gene TRBV20-1 combines with J gene TRBJ1-6; unclear D gene. V was clipped by 4 bases and J by 12 bases, with 7 bases between them. CDR1 DFQATT and CDR2 SNEGSKA come from the germline V gene (reference sequence). The length of the CDR3 is 10 residues. CDR3 in amino acids: CSATDGPLHF. The CDR3 DNA is TGCAGTGCTACGGACGGACCCCTCCACTTT.

This clonotype was counted a few times. The rearrangement uses TRBV12-3 or TRBV12-4 and TRBJ1-4, with 8 bases aligning to TRBD1. V was pared by 7 bases and J by 12 bases, with 7 bases of the junction left unmatched. The CDR3 loop spans 12 amino acids. This CDR3 is CASNDRGSQLFF. The CDR3 DNA reads TGTGCCAGCAATGACAGGGGATCCCAACTGTTTTTT.

This clonotype was counted a few times. The chain employs TRBV7-2 and TRBJ2-4, with 14 bases matching TRBD2. Per the germline V gene, CDR1 is SGHTA and CDR2 is FQGNSA. The CDR3 is made up of 15 amino acids. V lost 6 bases and J lost 6; bases outside the gene matches: 4. CDR3 bases: TGTGCCAGCAGAGCCGGGACTAGCGGGGGAAACATTCAGTACTTC. Its protein is CASRAGTSGGNIQYF.

The chain links TRBV5-1 to TRBJ2-2; the D gene is possibly TRBD2 (6 bases). The germline CDR1 and CDR2 sequences are SGHRS and YFSETQ. CDR3 length: 15 residues. The V gene lost 1 base and the J gene lost 5 bases, with 12 bases spanning the gap. The CDR3 DNA sequence: TGCGCCAGCAGCTTGCAGACTAGACCTACCGGGGAGCTGTTTTTT. As protein: CASSLQTRPTGELFF.

This clonotype was detected ten times or more. V is TRBV4-3 and J is TRBJ2-7; 9 bases line up with TRBD1. Germline CDR1 is LGHNA and CDR2 is YSLEER. The CDR3 runs 14 residues. After removal of 5 bases from V and 7 bases from J, the junction contained 9 bases not matched to a gene. Here the CDR3 DNA reads TGCGCCAGCAGCGGCACACAGGGGGCAGGGGAGCAGTACTTC. This encodes CASSGTQGAGEQYF.

The sample holds a few counts of this clonotype. The V and J genes are TRBV27 and TRBJ1-1; D is unclear. This CDR3 has 15 residues. Trimming left V 0 bases short and J 2 bases short, with 10 bases between. Germline V gives CDR1 MNHEY, CDR2 SMNVEV (reference sequence). Here the CDR3 DNA reads TGTGCCAGCAGTTTATCAAAGACGGTTAACACTGAAGCTTTCTTT. Translated, it gives CASSLSKTVNTEAFF.